Detailed here is one TCR beta chain. Its antigen is undetermined. Sequenced by immunoSEQ multiplex PCR; TCRdb stores in-frame clones only, minus some. The data contain 55,000 to 70,000 clones, over 70% of them seen just once; the ten biggest clones take up 2% to 2.5%. The CDR3 sequence is 17 residues long. Trimming pared 4 bases from V and 3 bases from J, leaving 20 bases between. Germline CDR1 SGHNT, CDR2 YYREEE (reference sequence). This entry comes from a study of OX40 agonist ivuxolimab in advanced cancers. Study context: The dose-escalation cohort had hepatocellular carcinoma, melanoma, renal cell or head and neck cancer. Study-level findings and limits: Some of the lowest clonal expansion was seen in partial responders at 0.1-3.0 mg/kg. Dose levels from 0.1 to 3.0 mg/kg saw CD4+ and CD8+ blood T cells expand clonally by week 6.

The source of this sequence is an adult with an advanced solid tumor such as melanoma, head and neck, liver or kidney cancer. This chain joins TRBV5-4 and TRBJ2-4; D unresolved. The specimen was CD4+ or CD8+ T cells sorted from blood, collected in a trial of the OX40 agonist ivuxolimab. The CDR3 protein is CASSPTAQVVGKNIQYF. The CDR3 DNA sequence: TGTGCCAGCAGCCCCACGGCCCAGGTGGTTGGCAAAAACATTCAGTACTTC.